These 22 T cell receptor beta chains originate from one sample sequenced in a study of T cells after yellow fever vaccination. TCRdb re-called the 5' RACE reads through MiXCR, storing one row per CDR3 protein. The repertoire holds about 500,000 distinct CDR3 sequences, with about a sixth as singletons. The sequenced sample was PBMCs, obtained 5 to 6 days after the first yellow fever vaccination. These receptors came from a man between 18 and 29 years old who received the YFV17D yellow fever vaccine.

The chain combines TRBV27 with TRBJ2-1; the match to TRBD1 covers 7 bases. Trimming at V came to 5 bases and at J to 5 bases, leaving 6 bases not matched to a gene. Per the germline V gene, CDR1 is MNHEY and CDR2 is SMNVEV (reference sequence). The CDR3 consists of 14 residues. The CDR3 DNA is TGTGCCAGCAGTCTGCCGGGACAGAACAATGAGCAGTTCTTC. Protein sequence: CASSLPGQNNEQFF.

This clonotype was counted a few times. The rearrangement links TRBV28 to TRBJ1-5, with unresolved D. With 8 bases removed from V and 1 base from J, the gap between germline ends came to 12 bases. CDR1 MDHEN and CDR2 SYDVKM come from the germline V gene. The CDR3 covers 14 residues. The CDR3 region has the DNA TGTGCCAGCCGGACCCCGGAGAGCAATCAGCCCCAGCATTTT. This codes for CASRTPESNQPQHF.

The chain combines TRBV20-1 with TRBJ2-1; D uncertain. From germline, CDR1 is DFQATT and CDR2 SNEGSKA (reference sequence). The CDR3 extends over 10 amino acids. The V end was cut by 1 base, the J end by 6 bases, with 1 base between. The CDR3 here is CSARVNEQFF. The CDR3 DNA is TGCAGTGCTAGAGTCAATGAGCAGTTCTTC.

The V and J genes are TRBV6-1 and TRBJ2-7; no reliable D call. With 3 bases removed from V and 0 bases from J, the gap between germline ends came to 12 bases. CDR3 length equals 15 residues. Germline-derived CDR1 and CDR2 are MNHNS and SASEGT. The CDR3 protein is CASSELEPLSYEQYF. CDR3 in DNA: TGTGCCAGCAGTGAGTTAGAACCCCTCTCCTACGAGCAGTACTTC.

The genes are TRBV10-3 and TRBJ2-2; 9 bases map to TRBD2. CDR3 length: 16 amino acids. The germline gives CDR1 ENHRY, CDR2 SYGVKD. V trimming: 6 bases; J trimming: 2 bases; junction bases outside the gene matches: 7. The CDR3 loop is CAISPDLAGNTGELFF. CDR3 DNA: TGTGCCATCAGCCCCGACCTAGCGGGAAACACCGGGGAGCTGTTTTTT.

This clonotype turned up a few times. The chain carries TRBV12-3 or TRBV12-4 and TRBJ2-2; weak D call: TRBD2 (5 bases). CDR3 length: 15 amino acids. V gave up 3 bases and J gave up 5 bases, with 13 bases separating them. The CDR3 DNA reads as TGTGCCAGCAGTTTGGGAGCTTTTCGGACCGGGGAGCTGTTTTTT. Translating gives CASSLGAFRTGELFF.

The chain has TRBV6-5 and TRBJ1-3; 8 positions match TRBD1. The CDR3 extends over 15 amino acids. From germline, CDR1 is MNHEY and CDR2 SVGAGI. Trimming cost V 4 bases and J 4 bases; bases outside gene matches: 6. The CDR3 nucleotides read TGTGCCAGCAGTTCCACAGGGGGTTCCGGAAACACCATATATTTT. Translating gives CASSSTGGSGNTIYF.

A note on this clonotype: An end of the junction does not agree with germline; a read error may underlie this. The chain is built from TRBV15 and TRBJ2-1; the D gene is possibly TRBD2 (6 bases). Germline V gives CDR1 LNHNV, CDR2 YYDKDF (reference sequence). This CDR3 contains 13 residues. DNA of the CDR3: TGTGCCACCAGAAGAGATCCGGGGGACGAGCAGTTCTTC. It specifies CATRRDPGDEQFF. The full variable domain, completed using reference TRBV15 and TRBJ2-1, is DAMVIQNPRYQVTQFGKPVTLSCSQTLNHNVMYWYQQKSSQAPKLLFHYYDKDFNNEADTPDNFQSRRPNTSFCFLDIRSPGLGDTAMYLCATRRDPGDEQFFGPGTRLTVL.

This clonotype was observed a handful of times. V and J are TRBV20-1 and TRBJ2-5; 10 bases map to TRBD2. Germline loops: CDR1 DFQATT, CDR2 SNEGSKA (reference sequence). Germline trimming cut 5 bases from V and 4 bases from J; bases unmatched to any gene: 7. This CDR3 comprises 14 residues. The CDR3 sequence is CSAVAGGPSETQYF. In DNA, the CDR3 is TGCAGTGCTGTAGCGGGGGGACCTTCAGAGACCCAGTACTTC.

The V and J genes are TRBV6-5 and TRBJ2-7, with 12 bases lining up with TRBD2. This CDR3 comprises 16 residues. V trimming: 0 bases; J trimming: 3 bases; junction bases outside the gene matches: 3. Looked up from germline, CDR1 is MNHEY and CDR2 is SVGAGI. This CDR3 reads CASSYSKLAGGYEQYV. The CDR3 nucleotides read TGTGCCAGCAGTTACTCTAAACTAGCGGGGGGCTACGAGCAGTACGTC.

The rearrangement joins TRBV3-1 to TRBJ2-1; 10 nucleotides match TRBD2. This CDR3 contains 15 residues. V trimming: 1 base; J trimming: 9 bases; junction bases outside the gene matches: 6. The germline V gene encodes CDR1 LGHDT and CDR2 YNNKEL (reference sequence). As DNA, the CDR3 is TGTGCCAGCAGCCAAGTAGCGGGGGGAAACAGTGAGCAGTTCTTC. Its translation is CASSQVAGGNSEQFF.

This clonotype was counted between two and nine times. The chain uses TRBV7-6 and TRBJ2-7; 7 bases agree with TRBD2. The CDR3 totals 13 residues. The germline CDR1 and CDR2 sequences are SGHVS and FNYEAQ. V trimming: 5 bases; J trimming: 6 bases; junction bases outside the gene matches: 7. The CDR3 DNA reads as TGTGCCAGCAGCAAAACGAGCGGGGTCGAGCAGTACTTC. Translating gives CASSKTSGVEQYF.

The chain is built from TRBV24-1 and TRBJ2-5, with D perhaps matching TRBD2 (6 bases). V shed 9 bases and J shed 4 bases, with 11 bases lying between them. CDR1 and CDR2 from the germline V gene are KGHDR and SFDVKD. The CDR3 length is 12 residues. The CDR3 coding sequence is TGTGCCACCGGGGGGTCCGGAGAGACCCAGTACTTC. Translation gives CATGGSGETQYF.

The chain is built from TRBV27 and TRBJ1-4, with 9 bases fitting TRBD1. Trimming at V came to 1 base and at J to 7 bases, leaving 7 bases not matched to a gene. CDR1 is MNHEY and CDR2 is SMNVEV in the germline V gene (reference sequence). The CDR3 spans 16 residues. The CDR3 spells CASSLFGDRVSEKLFF. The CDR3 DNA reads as TGTGCCAGCAGTTTATTTGGGGACAGGGTTAGTGAAAAACTGTTTTTT.

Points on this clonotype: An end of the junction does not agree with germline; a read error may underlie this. DNA of the CDR3: TGTGCCAGCAGTGGGGACAGGGTTTTACACTTC. Translation: CASSGDRVLHF. The genes are TRBV9 and TRBJ2-4, with 9 bases lining up with TRBD1. The CDR3 runs 11 residues. Germline V gene sequence: CDR1 SGDLS, CDR2 YYNGEE.

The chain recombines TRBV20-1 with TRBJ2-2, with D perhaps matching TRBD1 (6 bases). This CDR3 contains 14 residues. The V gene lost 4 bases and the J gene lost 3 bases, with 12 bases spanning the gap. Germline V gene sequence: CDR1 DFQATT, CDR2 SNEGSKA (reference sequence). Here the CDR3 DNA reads TGCAGTGCTATCCGGGACACCGACACCGGGGAGCTGTTTTTT. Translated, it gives CSAIRDTDTGELFF.

The CDR3, as DNA: TGCGCCAGCAGCTTGGACCAAACTCTGGGCTATGGCTACACCTTC. It specifies CASSLDQTLGYGYTF. J is TRBJ1-2 and V is TRBV5-1; no reliable D call. The CDR3 totals 15 residues. The germline V gene has CDR1 SGHRS and CDR2 YFSETQ. The V end lost 0 bases, the J end lost 4 bases, and 13 bases lay between the germline ends.

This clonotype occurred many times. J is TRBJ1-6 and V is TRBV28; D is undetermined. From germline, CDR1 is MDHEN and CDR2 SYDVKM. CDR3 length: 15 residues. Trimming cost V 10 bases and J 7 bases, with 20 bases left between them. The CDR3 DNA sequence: TGTGCCACATCCCCCTCGCGGGGTTCGAATTCACCCCTCCACTTT. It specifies CATSPSRGSNSPLHF.

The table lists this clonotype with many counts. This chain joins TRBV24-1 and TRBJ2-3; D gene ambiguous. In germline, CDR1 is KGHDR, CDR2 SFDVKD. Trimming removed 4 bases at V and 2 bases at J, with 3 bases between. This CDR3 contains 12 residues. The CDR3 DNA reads TGTGCCACCAGTGACAACACAGATACGCAGTATTTT. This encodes CATSDNTDTQYF.

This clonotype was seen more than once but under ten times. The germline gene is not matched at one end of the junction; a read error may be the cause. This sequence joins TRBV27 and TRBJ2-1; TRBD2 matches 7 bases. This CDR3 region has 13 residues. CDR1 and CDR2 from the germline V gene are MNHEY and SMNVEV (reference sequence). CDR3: CASNLAGGNEQFF. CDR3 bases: TGTGCCAGCAATTTAGCGGGCGGAAATGAGCAGTTCTTC.

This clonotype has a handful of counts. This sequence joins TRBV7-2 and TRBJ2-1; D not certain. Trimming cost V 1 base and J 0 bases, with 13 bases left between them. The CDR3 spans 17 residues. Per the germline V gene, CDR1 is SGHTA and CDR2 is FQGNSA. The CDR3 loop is CASSLGPENHSYNEQFF. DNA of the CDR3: TGTGCCAGCAGCTTAGGTCCAGAGAACCACTCCTACAATGAGCAGTTCTTC.

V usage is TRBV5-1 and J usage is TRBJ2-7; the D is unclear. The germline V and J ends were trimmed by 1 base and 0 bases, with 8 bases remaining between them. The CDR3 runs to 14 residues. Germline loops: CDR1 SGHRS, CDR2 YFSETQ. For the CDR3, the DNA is TGCGCCAGCAGCTTGACGGTCCGCTCCTACGAGCAGTACTTC. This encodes CASSLTVRSYEQYF.